The 8 T cell receptor beta chains in this list originate from one sample, sequenced in a study of response to subunit inactivated influenza vaccine. Each CDR3 protein gets one entry after TCRdb re-called the RT-PCR reads with MiXCR. The table records under 550,000 distinct CDR3 sequences, about 7.2% of them present only once. The source material was PBMCs from blood, sampled about 24 months after vaccination. The origin of the receptors is a man aged 50 to 69 who received an inactivated influenza vaccine.

The chain is built from TRBV4-3 and TRBJ2-5; D is possibly TRBD2 (6 bases). The CDR3 length is 15 residues. Germline V gene data show CDR1 as LGHNA and CDR2 as YSLEER. Between the trimmed V and J ends, which lost 3 bases and 5 bases, there was a span of 16 bases. Written as DNA, the CDR3 is TGCGCCAGCAGCCAGGCCCGCGGGGCCCGGGAGACCCAGTACTTC. Amino acid sequence: CASSQARGARETQYF.

In its sample, this clonotype was seen many times. CDR3 nucleotides: TGTGCCAGCAGCTGGGGGACTCGCTCTTATAATTCACCCCTCCACTTT. It yields the protein CASSWGTRSYNSPLHF. The J gene is TRBJ1-6, the V gene TRBV5-5, with D tentatively TRBD1 (5 bases). Germline assignment: CDR1 SGHKS and CDR2 YYEKEE (reference sequence). V was cut by 3 bases and J by 4 bases, with 14 bases left in between. The CDR3 consists of 16 residues.

The table lists this clonotype with a few counts. V gene TRBV9 combines with J gene TRBJ2-3, with 7 bases identical to TRBD2. Germline CDR1 and CDR2: SGDLS and YYNGEE. V lost 1 base to trimming and J lost 1 base; unmatched junction nucleotides: 6. CDR3 size: 16 residues. The CDR3 sequence is CASSVPFGGGTDTQYF. The DNA of the CDR3 is TGTGCCAGCAGCGTACCTTTTGGGGGGGGCACAGATACGCAGTATTTT.

This chain uses TRBV12-3 or TRBV12-4 with TRBJ2-2; TRBD2 matches at 14 bases. The CDR3 is made up of 16 amino acids. Trimming cost V 5 bases and J 7 bases; bases outside gene matches: 6. The CDR3 DNA is TGTGCCAGCAGTCGACTAGCGGGGGGGCTCGGCGGGGAGCTGTTTTTT. Protein: CASSRLAGGLGGELFF.

There are a few counts of this clonotype. CDR3 DNA sequence: TGTGCCAGTAGTATAGGGGGCAGTGAGACCCAGTACTTC. This codes for CASSIGGSETQYF. The genes are TRBV19 and TRBJ2-5; D is possibly TRBD1 (5 bases). With 1 base removed from V and 5 bases from J, the gap between germline ends came to 8 bases. CDR3 length equals 13 residues. The germline V gene has CDR1 LNHDA and CDR2 SQIVND (reference sequence).

This clonotype was recorded at least ten times. The chain couples TRBV15 to TRBJ2-3, with D unresolved. The germline V and J ends were trimmed by 5 bases and 7 bases, with 7 bases remaining between them. The CDR3 covers 11 residues. Germline V CDR1 and CDR2: LNHNV, YYDKDF (reference sequence). The CDR3 nucleotides are TGTGCCACCAGCGCCAGTCATACGCAGTATTTT. Protein sequence: CATSASHTQYF.

V usage is TRBV20-1 and J usage is TRBJ2-5, with unresolved D. This CDR3 spans 14 amino acids. Trimming pared 3 bases from V and 2 bases from J, leaving 13 bases between. Germline CDR1 and CDR2: DFQATT and SNEGSKA (reference sequence). The CDR3 coding sequence is TGCAGTGCTAGTGCAAGTGGGATTCAAGAGACCCAGTACTTC. Its protein product is CSASASGIQETQYF.

This clonotype was detected many times. The rearrangement joins TRBV29-1 to TRBJ2-3, with 12 bases fitting TRBD2. The V gene's germline CDR1 is SQVTM and CDR2 ANQGSEA. After removal of 7 bases from V and 4 bases from J, the junction contained 9 bases not matched to a gene. The CDR3 contains 15 residues. CDR3 region: CSGLLAGGPSDTQYF. The CDR3 DNA reads TGCAGCGGCCTCCTAGCGGGAGGGCCGTCAGATACGCAGTATTTT.